Below are 32 T cell receptor beta chains sequenced from a single sample in a study of cytomegalovirus exposure and HLA in healthy donors. PCR employed 60 Vbeta and 13 Jbeta primers. Measured with immunoSEQ multiplex PCR; TCRdb has only the in-frame clones, and not every one. The profile shows more than 130,000 clones, around 80% of them singletons. Material for sequencing was PBMCs. These receptors came from a man younger than 45 in good health and CMV-seronegative.

The chain combines TRBV5-1 with TRBJ1-1; D is unresolved. The length of the CDR3 is 14 residues. The ends were cut back, 4 bases at V and 0 bases at J, with 10 bases in the middle. The V gene's germline CDR1 is SGHRS and CDR2 YFSETQ. The CDR3 loop reads CASSGEGLNTEAFF. As DNA, the CDR3 is TGCGCCAGCAGCGGGGAGGGTCTGAACACTGAAGCTTTCTTT.

The rearrangement joins TRBV25-1 to TRBJ2-7, with TRBD2 as a possible D gene (5 bases). CDR1 and CDR2 from the germline V gene are MGHDK and SYGVNS. The CDR3 is made up of 13 amino acids. V was clipped by 7 bases and J by 7 bases, with 17 bases between them. The CDR3: CASKQDSLGEQYF. The CDR3, as DNA: TGTGCCAGCAAGCAGGACTCCCTTGGGGAGCAGTACTTC.

The chain combines TRBV28 with TRBJ2-5, with D possibly being TRBD2 (6 bases). From germline, CDR1 is MDHEN and CDR2 SYDVKM. This CDR3 is 14 amino acids long. V lost 5 bases and J 5 bases, leaving 15 bases between the germline ends. The CDR3 loop is CASSPGTAGETQYF. In DNA, the CDR3 is TGTGCCAGCAGTCCCGGGACCGCGGGGGAGACCCAGTACTTC.

The chain recombines TRBV5-1 with TRBJ2-7; D perhaps matches TRBD2 (5 bases). Trimming took off 6 bases at V and 1 base at J, with 14 bases between the two ends. Germline assignment: CDR1 SGHRS and CDR2 YFSETQ. The CDR3 consists of 14 residues. The CDR3 DNA reads TGCGCCAGCAATAACGGGAAAGGATCCTACGAGCAGTACTTC. It encodes CASNNGKGSYEQYF. Full variable domain (missing parts from reference TRBV5-1 and TRBJ2-7): KAGVTQTPRYLIKTRGQQVTLSCSPISGHRSVSWYQQTPGQGLQFLFEYFSETQRNKGNFPGRFSGRQFSNSRSEMNVSTLELGDSALYLCASNNGKGSYEQYFGPGTRLTVT.

The chain recombines TRBV7-9 with TRBJ1-5; 8 bases agree with TRBD1. With 5 bases clipped from V and 2 bases from J, the junction kept 14 bases outside the gene matches. Germline values: CDR1 SEHNR, CDR2 FQNEAQ (reference sequence). The CDR3 has 18 amino acids. CDR3 in amino acids: CASSQGVGRQGRNQPQHF. The CDR3 region has the DNA TGTGCCAGCAGCCAAGGTGTCGGCCGACAGGGGCGCAATCAGCCCCAGCATTTT. The entire variable domain, with the rest obtained from reference TRBV7-9 and TRBJ1-5, is as follows: DTGVSQNPRHKITKRGQNVTFRCDPISEHNRLYWYRQTLGQGPEFLTYFQNEAQLEKSRLLSDRFSAERPKGSFSTLEIQRTEQGDSAMYLCASSQGVGRQGRNQPQHFGDGTRLSIL.

This chain uses TRBV5-8 with TRBJ1-4; 7 nucleotides agree with TRBD1. CDR3 length: 15 residues. The germline V gene encodes CDR1 SGHTS and CDR2 YDEGEE. The ends lost 0 bases at V and 7 bases at J; junction bases unmatched: 6. The CDR3 sequence is CASSLEAGGSEKLFF. Written as DNA, the CDR3 is TGTGCCAGCAGCTTGGAGGCAGGGGGAAGTGAAAAACTGTTTTTT.

The chain uses TRBV7-8 and TRBJ2-4, with 8 bases aligning to TRBD2. J gave up 0 bases and V 1 base, and 5 bases lay outside the gene matches. The CDR3 is 17 amino acids. CDR1 is SGHVS and CDR2 is FQNEAQ in the germline V gene. CDR3 DNA sequence: TGTGCCAGCAGCTTAGGTAGAGCGGGGGAAGCCAAAAACATTCAGTACTTC. Protein sequence: CASSLGRAGEAKNIQYF.

This chain joins TRBV4-2 and TRBJ2-7, with 7 bases lining up with TRBD1. CDR1 is LGHNA and CDR2 is YNFKEQ in the germline V gene. Trimming cost V 0 bases and J 3 bases; bases outside gene matches: 2. The CDR3 is made up of 14 amino acids. This CDR3 is CASSQDRDSYEQYF. The CDR3 region has the DNA TGTGCCAGCAGCCAAGATAGGGACAGCTACGAGCAGTACTTC.

As regards this clone: One end of the junction fails to match germline, which may point to a read error. The chain uses TRBV6-6 and TRBJ1-2, with D perhaps matching TRBD1 (6 bases). CDR1 MNHNY and CDR2 SVGAGI come from the germline V gene (reference sequence). The CDR3 loop spans 16 amino acids. CDR3 sequence reads: CASSYSKGGQTYGYPF. Here the CDR3 DNA reads TGTGCCAGCAGTTACTCGAAGGGGGGGCAGACCTATGGCTACCCCTTC.

In nucleotides, the CDR3 is TGTGCCAGCAGTCGTTACTCTGGAAACACCATATATTTT. Protein product: CASSRYSGNTIYF. The rearrangement joins TRBV2 to TRBJ1-3; D gene ambiguous. Per germline, CDR1 SNHLY and CDR2 FYNNEI. The V end lost 5 bases, the J end lost 0 bases, and 5 bases lay between the germline ends. The CDR3 covers 13 residues.

The V and J genes are TRBV2 and TRBJ1-2; maybe TRBD1 (5 bases). V gave up 2 bases and J gave up 8 bases, with 6 bases separating them. Germline V gene data show CDR1 as SNHLY and CDR2 as FYNNEI. This CDR3 has 11 residues. The CDR3 protein is CASSEQGGYTF. The CDR3 nucleotides read TGTGCCAGCAGTGAACAGGGAGGCTACACCTTC.

This chain connects TRBV7-9 to TRBJ2-5, with 9 nucleotides matching TRBD1. The CDR3 length is 18 residues. The junction had 12 bases not matched to a gene; V was cut back by 0 bases and J by 4 bases. Germline CDR1 and CDR2: SEHNR and FQNEAQ (reference sequence). CDR3 bases: TGTGCCAGCAGCTTAGCCGGGACAGGGTCTTTAACGGTAGAGACCCAGTACTTC. This encodes CASSLAGTGSLTVETQYF.

The chain links TRBV27 to TRBJ1-1, with 9 nucleotides matching TRBD1. This CDR3 has 14 residues. With 6 bases clipped from V and 11 bases from J, the junction kept 13 bases outside the gene matches. The germline V gene encodes CDR1 MNHEY and CDR2 SMNVEV (reference sequence). In DNA form, the CDR3 reads TGTGCCAGCAGAAATACAGGGGGCGCATTGGACGCTTTCTTT. Translating gives CASRNTGGALDAFF.

The rearrangement joins TRBV30 to TRBJ2-2, with TRBD2 matching over 8 bases. This CDR3 is 15 amino acids long. The V segment lost 0 bases and the J segment 5 bases; nucleotides outside the gene matches: 5. Per germline, CDR1 GTSNPN and CDR2 SVGIG (reference sequence). The CDR3 loop reads CAWSVTASGTGELFF. In nucleotides, the CDR3 is TGTGCCTGGAGTGTAACGGCTAGCGGGACCGGGGAGCTGTTTTTT.

The chain employs TRBV29-1 and TRBJ1-6; TRBD1 aligns across 8 bases. The CDR3 loop spans 15 amino acids. CDR1 and CDR2 (germline): SQVTM, ANQGSEA. V dropped 6 bases and J dropped 5; count of bases not matched to a gene: 9. This CDR3 is CSVRTTGANNSPLHF. CDR3 sequence (DNA): TGCAGCGTACGCACGACAGGGGCGAATAATTCACCCCTCCACTTT.

This chain uses TRBV18 with TRBJ2-7; 9 nucleotides match TRBD1. Germline assignment: CDR1 KGHSH and CDR2 LQKENI. With 2 bases clipped from V and 4 bases from J, the junction kept 0 bases outside the gene matches. The CDR3 is made up of 13 amino acids. The CDR3 DNA reads TGTGCCAGCTCACCAGGGACAGGGTACGAGCAGTACTTC. It specifies CASSPGTGYEQYF.

V is TRBV4-2 and J is TRBJ2-5; the D gene is possibly TRBD1 (6 bases). The V end lost 4 bases, the J end lost 5 bases, and 20 bases lay between the germline ends. Germline V CDR1 and CDR2: LGHNA, YNFKEQ. The CDR3 totals 16 residues. For the CDR3, the DNA is TGTGCCAGCAGCCCCGAACAGGGACCGGTCAAGGAGACCCAGTACTTC. Translating gives CASSPEQGPVKETQYF.

The gene calls are TRBV27 and TRBJ2-7, with 9 bases identical to TRBD1. The ends lost 0 bases at V and 4 bases at J; junction bases unmatched: 4. CDR3 length: 15 residues. CDR1 and CDR2 from the germline V gene are MNHEY and SMNVEV (reference sequence). The CDR3 is CASSLSPGQGYEQYF. For the CDR3, the DNA is TGTGCCAGCAGTTTATCGCCCGGACAGGGGTACGAGCAGTACTTC.

This clone was found once. V usage is TRBV7-9 and J usage is TRBJ2-7; a possible D gene is TRBD1 (6 bases). CDR3 length: 14 residues. The germline CDR1 and CDR2 sequences are SEHNR and FQNEAQ (reference sequence). The V end lost 4 bases, the J end lost 2 bases, and 12 bases lay between the germline ends. Written as DNA, the CDR3 is TGTGCCAGCAGCTCCAGGGGCCCGACCTACGAGCAGTACTTC. Translated: CASSSRGPTYEQYF.

The table lists this clone with a count of one. Germline is not matched at one junction end, which may reflect a read error. V and J are TRBV28 and TRBJ2-1; 10 bases agree with TRBD1. The V gene's germline CDR1 is MDHEN and CDR2 SYDVKM. The CDR3 runs to 15 residues. The CDR3 DNA is TGTGCCAGCATTTTAGACAGGGGGCTGTACAATGAGCAGTTCTTC. Translating it yields CASILDRGLYNEQFF.

This chain uses TRBV27 with TRBJ1-1; D perhaps matches TRBD1 (6 bases). Trimming cost V 5 bases and J 2 bases, with 15 bases left between them. The germline V gene encodes CDR1 MNHEY and CDR2 SMNVEV (reference sequence). The CDR3 spans 15 residues. The CDR3 region has the DNA TGTGCCAGCAGTCTATATAGGACAGCCAACACTGAAGCTTTCTTT. Protein sequence: CASSLYRTANTEAFF.

The chain carries TRBV11-2 and TRBJ2-7, with TRBD2 as a possible D gene (6 bases). Germline loops: CDR1 SGHAT, CDR2 FQNNGV. The CDR3 covers 16 residues. With 1 base removed from V and 3 bases from J, the gap between germline ends came to 16 bases. The CDR3 nucleotides read TGTGCCAGCAGCTTAGTACTAGCCGGGGGAATCTACGAGCAGTACTTC. Protein product: CASSLVLAGGIYEQYF.

This clone was detected a few times. The chain recombines TRBV4-2 with TRBJ2-3; D could derive from TRBD1 or TRBD2 (7 bases each). The V gene lost 5 bases and the J gene lost 5 bases, with 17 bases spanning the gap. The length of the CDR3 is 15 residues. CDR1 and CDR2 (germline): LGHNA, YNFKEQ. The CDR3 DNA sequence: TGTGCCAGCAGCGAAGGGGGCGGGGGCGGAGATACGCAGTATTTT. Its translation: CASSEGGGGGDTQYF.

The rearrangement joins TRBV27 to TRBJ1-2; D possibly corresponds to TRBD1 (5 bases). V was shortened by 3 bases and J by 4 bases, with 15 bases between the two germline ends. This CDR3 is built from 15 residues. Per the germline V gene, CDR1 is MNHEY and CDR2 is SMNVEV (reference sequence). The CDR3 region is CASSFERGATYGYTF. In DNA form, the CDR3 reads TGTGCCAGCAGTTTTGAGCGGGGCGCTACCTATGGCTACACCTTC.

V gene TRBV2 combines with J gene TRBJ1-3, with 7 bases fitting TRBD1. Per the germline V gene, CDR1 is SNHLY and CDR2 is FYNNEI. With 2 bases clipped from V and 0 bases from J, the junction kept 4 bases outside the gene matches. The CDR3 is 16 amino acids. CDR3 amino acids: CASSETRGSSGNTIYF. In nucleotides, the CDR3 is TGTGCCAGCAGTGAAACCAGGGGGAGCTCTGGAAACACCATATATTTT.

The chain employs TRBV5-4 and TRBJ2-5, with 7 bases matching TRBD1. After removal of 4 bases from V and 5 bases from J, the junction contained 11 bases not matched to a gene. There are 15 residues in the CDR3. Germline V gives CDR1 SGHNT, CDR2 YYREEE (reference sequence). In DNA form, the CDR3 reads TGTGCCAGCAGCCACAAAGGACAGGTCTTTGAGACCCAGTACTTC. Translated, it gives CASSHKGQVFETQYF.

CDR3 amino acids: CASSPSGLFPGELFF. The DNA of the CDR3 is TGTGCCAGCTCACCGTCAGGGTTATTTCCCGGGGAGCTGTTTTTT. V and J are TRBV18 and TRBJ2-2; D possibly corresponds to TRBD1 (5 bases). Germline lookup yields CDR1 KGHSH and CDR2 LQKENI. With 3 bases removed from V and 6 bases from J, the gap between germline ends came to 14 bases. This CDR3 is 15 amino acids long.

The sample holds a few counts of this clone. The chain joins TRBV6-1 to TRBJ1-1, with a tentative D call TRBD1 (5 bases). With 8 bases removed from V and 1 base from J, the gap between germline ends came to 8 bases. Germline lookup yields CDR1 MNHNS and CDR2 SASEGT. CDR3 length: 12 amino acids. In DNA form, the CDR3 reads TGTGCCAGCTTCACAGGGAACACTGAAGCTTTCTTT. Translated, it gives CASFTGNTEAFF.

The rearrangement joins TRBV7-9 to TRBJ2-7; 11 bases are a match to TRBD1. With 9 bases clipped from V and 2 bases from J, the junction kept 3 bases outside the gene matches. The CDR3 spans 13 residues. Per the germline V gene, CDR1 is SEHNR and CDR2 is FQNEAQ (reference sequence). The CDR3 region is CASKGQGAYEQYF. In DNA, the CDR3 is TGTGCCAGTAAGGGACAGGGGGCCTACGAGCAGTACTTC.

The V gene is TRBV14, the J gene TRBJ1-2; 8 bases align to TRBD1. The CDR3 consists of 15 residues. With 1 base clipped from V and 4 bases from J, the junction kept 5 bases outside the gene matches. Germline CDR1 is SGHDN and CDR2 is FVKESK. CDR3 nucleotides: TGTGCCAGCAGCCAAGTGGACAGGGTGGCCTATGGCTACACCTTC. Encoded protein: CASSQVDRVAYGYTF.

V usage is TRBV5-1 and J usage is TRBJ2-2; the match to TRBD2 covers 14 bases. V shed 6 bases, J shed 3 bases, and the junction held 10 bases outside the gene matches. This CDR3 comprises 18 residues. The germline V gene encodes CDR1 SGHRS and CDR2 YFSETQ. The CDR3, as DNA: TGCGCCAGCACACGCCAAGGACTAGCGGGGGGATACACCGGGGAGCTGTTTTTT. Encoded protein: CASTRQGLAGGYTGELFF.

The rearrangement joins TRBV6-5 to TRBJ1-4; unclear D gene. Germline CDR1 reads MNHEY; CDR2 reads SVGAGI. Trimming shortened V by 0 bases and J by 0 bases, and 5 bases separated the two germline ends. The CDR3 covers 15 residues. CDR3 DNA: TGTGCCAGCAGTTACTCTCCATCAACTAATGAAAAACTGTTTTTT. It translates to CASSYSPSTNEKLFF.